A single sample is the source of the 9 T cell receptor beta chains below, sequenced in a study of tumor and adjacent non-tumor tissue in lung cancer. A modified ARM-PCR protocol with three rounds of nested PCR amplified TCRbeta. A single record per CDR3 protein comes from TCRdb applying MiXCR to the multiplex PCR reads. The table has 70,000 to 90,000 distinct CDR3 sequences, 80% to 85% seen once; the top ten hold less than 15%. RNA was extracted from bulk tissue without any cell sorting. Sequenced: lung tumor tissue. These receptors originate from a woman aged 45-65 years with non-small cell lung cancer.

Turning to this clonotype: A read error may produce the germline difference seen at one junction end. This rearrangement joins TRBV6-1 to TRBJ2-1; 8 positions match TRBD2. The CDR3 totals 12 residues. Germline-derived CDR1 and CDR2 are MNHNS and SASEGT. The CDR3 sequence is CVSSKGTRGLVF. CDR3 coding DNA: TGTGTCAGCAGTAAGGGGACTAGGGGACTGGTCTTC.

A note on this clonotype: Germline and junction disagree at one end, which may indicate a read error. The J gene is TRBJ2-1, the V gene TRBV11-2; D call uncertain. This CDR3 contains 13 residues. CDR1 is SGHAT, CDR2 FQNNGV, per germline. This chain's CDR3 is CVSSSGRINVQFF. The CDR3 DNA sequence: TGTGTCAGCAGCTCCGGACGTATCAATGTGCAGTTCTTC.

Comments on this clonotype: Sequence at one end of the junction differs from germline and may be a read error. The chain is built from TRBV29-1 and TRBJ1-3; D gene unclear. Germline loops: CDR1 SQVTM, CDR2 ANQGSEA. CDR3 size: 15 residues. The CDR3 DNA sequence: TGCATCGTTGAACGGCGGTCGTTCTCTGGAAACACCATATATTTT. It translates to CIVERRSFSGNTIYF.

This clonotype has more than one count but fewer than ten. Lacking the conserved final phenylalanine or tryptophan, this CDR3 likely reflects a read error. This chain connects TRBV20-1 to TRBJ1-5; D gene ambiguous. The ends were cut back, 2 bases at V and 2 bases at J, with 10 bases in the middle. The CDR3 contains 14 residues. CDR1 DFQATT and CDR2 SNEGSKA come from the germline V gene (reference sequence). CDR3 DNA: TGCAGTGCTAGAACCCAGACGGGCAATCAGCCCCAGCATTAT. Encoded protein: CSARTQTGNQPQHY.

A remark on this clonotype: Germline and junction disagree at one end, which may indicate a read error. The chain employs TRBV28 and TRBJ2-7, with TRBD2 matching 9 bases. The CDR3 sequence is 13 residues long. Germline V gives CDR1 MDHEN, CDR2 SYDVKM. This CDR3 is CASGLAGRNEQHF. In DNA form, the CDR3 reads TGTGCCAGCGGTCTAGCGGGAAGGAACGAGCAGCACTTC.

The CDR3 here is CASSSPSVTGTNEQFF. The CDR3, as DNA: TGTGCCAGCAGTTCACCCTCCGTGACTGGTACGAATGAGCAGTTCTTC. The J gene is TRBJ2-1, the V gene TRBV6-6; D unresolved. Trimming took 4 bases from V and 7 from J, leaving 20 bases between them. Germline V gives CDR1 MNHNY, CDR2 SVGAGI (reference sequence). The CDR3 has 16 residues.

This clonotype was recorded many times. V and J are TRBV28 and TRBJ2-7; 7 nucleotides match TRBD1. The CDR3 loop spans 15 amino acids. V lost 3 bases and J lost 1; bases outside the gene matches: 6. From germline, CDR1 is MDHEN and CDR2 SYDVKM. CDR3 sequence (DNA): TGTGCCAGCAGTTTTGGGAGACAGGGATCCTACGAGCAGTACTTC. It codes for CASSFGRQGSYEQYF. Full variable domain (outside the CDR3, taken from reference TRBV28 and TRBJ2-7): DVKVTQSSRYLVKRTGEKVFLECVQDMDHENMFWYRQDPGLGLRLIYFSYDVKMKEKGDIPEGYSVSREKKERFSLILESASTNQTSMYLCASSFGRQGSYEQYFGPGTRLTVT.

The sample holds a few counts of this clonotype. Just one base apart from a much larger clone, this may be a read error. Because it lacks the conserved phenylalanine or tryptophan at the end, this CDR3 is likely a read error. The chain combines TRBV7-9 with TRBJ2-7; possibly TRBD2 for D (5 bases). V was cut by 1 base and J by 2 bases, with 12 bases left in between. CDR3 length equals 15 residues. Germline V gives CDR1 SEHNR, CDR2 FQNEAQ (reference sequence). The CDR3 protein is CASSLDERRTYEQYS. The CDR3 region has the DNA TGTGCCAGCAGCTTAGACGAGCGGCGAACCTACGAGCAGTACTCC.

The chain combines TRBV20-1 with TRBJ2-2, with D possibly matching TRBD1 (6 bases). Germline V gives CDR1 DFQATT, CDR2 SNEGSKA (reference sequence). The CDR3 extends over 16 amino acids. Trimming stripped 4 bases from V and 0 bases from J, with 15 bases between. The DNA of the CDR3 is TGCAGTGCTAAATTTGGGGCAGGGGCGAACACCGGGGAGCTGTTTTTT. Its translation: CSAKFGAGANTGELFF.